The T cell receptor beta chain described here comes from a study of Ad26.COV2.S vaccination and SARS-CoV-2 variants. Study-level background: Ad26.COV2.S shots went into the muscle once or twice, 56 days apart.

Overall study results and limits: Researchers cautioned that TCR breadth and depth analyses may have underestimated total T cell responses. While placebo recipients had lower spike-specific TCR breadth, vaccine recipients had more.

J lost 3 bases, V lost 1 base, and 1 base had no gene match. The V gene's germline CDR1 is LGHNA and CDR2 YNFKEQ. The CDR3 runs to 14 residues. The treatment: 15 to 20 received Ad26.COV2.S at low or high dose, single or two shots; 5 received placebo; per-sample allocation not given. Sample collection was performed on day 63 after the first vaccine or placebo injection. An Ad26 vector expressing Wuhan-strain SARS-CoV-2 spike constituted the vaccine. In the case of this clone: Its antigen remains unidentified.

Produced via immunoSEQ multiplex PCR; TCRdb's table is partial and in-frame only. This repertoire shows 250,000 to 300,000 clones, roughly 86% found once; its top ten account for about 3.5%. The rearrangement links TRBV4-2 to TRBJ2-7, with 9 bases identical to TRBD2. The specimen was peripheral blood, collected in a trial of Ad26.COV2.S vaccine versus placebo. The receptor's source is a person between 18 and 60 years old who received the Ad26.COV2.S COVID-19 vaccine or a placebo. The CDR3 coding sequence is TGTGCCAGCAGCCAAGGTAGCGGGAGCTACGAGCAGTACTTC. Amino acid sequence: CASSQGSGSYEQYF.